The 17 T cell receptor beta chains reported below all come from one sample, sequenced in a study of blood T cell repertoires in COVID-19. Only in-frame clones appear in the TCRdb table, and some are missing; sequencing was by immunoSEQ multiplex PCR. The sample lists fewer than 500,000 clones, nearly 90% seen once, with around 1.8% in the top ten. Sequencing input: PBMCs or T cells enriched from blood (not recorded which). The receptors shown here come from a woman younger than 30 with acute COVID-19.

The V gene is TRBV25-1, the J gene TRBJ1-6; 7 bases match TRBD1. The CDR3 is 14 amino acids. Germline CDR1 reads MGHDK; CDR2 reads SYGVNS. The ends lost 5 bases at V and 9 bases at J; junction bases unmatched: 7. CDR3 coding DNA: TGTGCCAGCAGTCTGACAGGGTGGTCTTCACCCCTCCACTTT. This sequence encodes CASSLTGWSSPLHF.

V is TRBV5-6 and J is TRBJ2-7; D unresolved. This CDR3 contains 13 residues. Germline assignment: CDR1 SGHDT and CDR2 YYEEEE. V was clipped by 0 bases and J by 5 bases, with 9 bases between them. DNA of the CDR3: TGTGCCAGCAGCTTGGGACAACCCCACGAGCAGTACTTC. Translated: CASSLGQPHEQYF.

CDR3 nucleotides: TGCAGCGCAACGGGGGGGCCCGGAGAGACCCAGTACTTC. It codes for CSATGGPGETQYF. The V call is TRBV29-1, the J call TRBJ2-5, with 8 bases matching TRBD2. Germline V gene lookup returns CDR1 SQVTM and CDR2 ANQGSEA. V gave up 7 bases and J gave up 4 bases; unmatched junction bases: 8. The CDR3 consists of 13 residues. The entire variable domain, with the rest obtained from reference TRBV29-1 and TRBJ2-5, is as follows: SAVISQKPSRDICQRGTSLTIQCQVDSQVTMMFWYRQQPGQSLTLIATANQGSEATYESGFVIDKFPISRPNLTFSTLTVSNMSPEDSSIYLCSATGGPGETQYFGPGTRLLVL.

The CDR3 DNA follows: TGTGCCAGCAGTCTAGCGGGAGTATCGTACAATGAGCAGTTCTTC. This encodes CASSLAGVSYNEQFF. The chain combines TRBV2 with TRBJ2-1; TRBD2 agrees at 10 bases. The germline CDR1 and CDR2 sequences are SNHLY and FYNNEI. The length of the CDR3 is 15 residues. Trimming cost V 5 bases and J 4 bases; bases outside gene matches: 5. The full variable domain, with the rest looked up from reference TRBV2 and TRBJ2-1, is EPEVTQTPSHQVTQMGQEVILRCVPISNHLYFYWYRQILGQKVEFLVSFYNNEISEKSEIFDDQFSVERPDGSNFTLKIRSTKLEDSAMYFCASSLAGVSYNEQFFGPGTRLTVL.

The CDR3 coding sequence is TGCGCCAGCAGCCAAGCGGGACAGAACTACAATGAGCAGTTCTTC. Amino acid sequence: CASSQAGQNYNEQFF. The chain couples TRBV4-3 to TRBJ2-1; 7 positions match TRBD1. With 1 base clipped from V and 3 bases from J, the junction kept 3 bases outside the gene matches. The V gene's germline CDR1 is LGHNA and CDR2 YSLEER. CDR3 length: 15 residues.

The chain couples TRBV2 to TRBJ2-1; tentative D call: TRBD2 (5 bases). Trimming pared 6 bases from V and 0 bases from J, leaving 9 bases between. Per germline, CDR1 SNHLY and CDR2 FYNNEI. This CDR3 is built from 14 residues. The CDR3 sequence: CASRTGLSYNEQFF. CDR3 DNA: TGTGCCAGCAGGACCGGACTCTCCTACAATGAGCAGTTCTTC.

The J gene is TRBJ2-3, the V gene TRBV5-8; 8 nucleotides match TRBD1. The V segment lost 3 bases and the J segment 0 bases; nucleotides outside the gene matches: 3. Germline values: CDR1 SGHTS, CDR2 YDEGEE. This CDR3 is 15 amino acids long. The CDR3 protein is CASSSDRASTDTQYF. For the CDR3, the DNA is TGTGCCAGCAGCTCGGACAGGGCTAGCACAGATACGCAGTATTTT.

J is TRBJ2-7 and V is TRBV25-1; D is unclear. The ends were cut back, 5 bases at V and 5 bases at J, with 13 bases in the middle. The CDR3 runs 13 residues. Per germline, CDR1 MGHDK and CDR2 SYGVNS. CDR3 sequence: CASSHPGLNEQYF. CDR3 nucleotide sequence: TGTGCCAGCAGTCATCCGGGTCTCAACGAGCAGTACTTC.

The J gene is TRBJ2-3, the V gene TRBV27; 8 bases are shared with TRBD2. Germline loops: CDR1 MNHEY, CDR2 SMNVEV (reference sequence). The ends lost 2 bases at V and 5 bases at J; junction bases unmatched: 9. The CDR3 extends over 16 amino acids. CDR3 amino acids: CASSLRVGRVGDTQYF. The CDR3, as DNA: TGTGCCAGCAGTTTACGCGTCGGGAGGGTAGGAGATACGCAGTATTTT.

The V call is TRBV11-3, the J call TRBJ2-1; TRBD1 is a possible D gene (5 bases). The V end lost 5 bases, the J end lost 4 bases, and 15 bases lay between the germline ends. The CDR3 contains 15 residues. The germline CDR1 and CDR2 sequences are SGHNT and YENEEA. The CDR3 region is CASSQTGGHYNEQFF. The CDR3, as DNA: TGTGCCAGCAGCCAGACCGGTGGACATTACAATGAGCAGTTCTTC.

About this clone: The same CDR3 is also encoded by other DNA sequences in this sample. The CDR3 is CASSYSGTGGYEQYF. The CDR3 DNA is TGTGCCAGCAGTTACTCGGGGACAGGGGGCTACGAGCAGTACTTC. The rearrangement uses TRBV6-5 and TRBJ2-7; 11 bases match TRBD1. J gave up 3 bases and V 0 bases, and 1 base lay outside the gene matches. This CDR3 is built from 15 residues. The V gene's germline CDR1 is MNHEY and CDR2 SVGAGI.

This clone was found a few times. This chain connects TRBV19 to TRBJ1-5; D uncertain. CDR3 length: 15 amino acids. The V gene's germline CDR1 is LNHDA and CDR2 SQIVND (reference sequence). V gave up 4 bases and J gave up 0 bases, with 10 bases separating them. This CDR3 reads CASSKELNSNQPQHF. The CDR3 DNA reads as TGTGCCAGTAGTAAGGAGTTAAATAGCAATCAGCCCCAGCATTTT.

The V call is TRBV5-1, the J call TRBJ1-1; 8 nucleotides match TRBD1. The CDR3 loop spans 15 amino acids. V was clipped by 4 bases and J by 3 bases; unmatched bases: 8. In germline, CDR1 is SGHRS, CDR2 YFSETQ. CDR3 bases: TGCGCCAGCAGCAAGACAGGGGTTGGAGACACTGAAGCTTTCTTT. It is translated as CASSKTGVGDTEAFF.

V gene TRBV28 combines with J gene TRBJ2-1; 9 nucleotides agree with TRBD2. The V and J ends lost 5 bases and 10 bases, in that order; junction bases with no gene match: 12. Germline CDR1 reads MDHEN; CDR2 reads SYDVKM. The CDR3 runs to 15 residues. The CDR3 DNA reads as TGTGCCAGCAGTCCCCCCGCTAGCGGGGCCCGCGAGCAGTTCTTC. It translates to CASSPPASGAREQFF.

This rearrangement joins TRBV2 to TRBJ2-5; D is possibly TRBD1 (5 bases). This CDR3 has 16 residues. Trimming pared 3 bases from V and 5 bases from J, leaving 19 bases between. From germline, CDR1 is SNHLY and CDR2 FYNNEI. The CDR3 loop reads CASSDMGLGAFETQYF. In DNA form, the CDR3 reads TGTGCCAGCAGTGATATGGGGCTAGGGGCGTTCGAGACCCAGTACTTC.

This clone was counted a single time. The chain uses TRBV7-9 and TRBJ1-1; weak D call: TRBD1 (5 bases). CDR3 length: 14 residues. The V end was cut by 0 bases, the J end by 12 bases, with 17 bases between. The germline V gene has CDR1 SEHNR and CDR2 FQNEAQ (reference sequence). The CDR3 DNA reads as TGTGCCAGCAGCTTAGCCGGTGGGACTGTTGGAACTTTCTTT. Its protein is CASSLAGGTVGTFF. Filled out from reference TRBV7-9 and TRBJ1-1, the complete variable domain reads DTGVSQNPRHKITKRGQNVTFRCDPISEHNRLYWYRQTLGQGPEFLTYFQNEAQLEKSRLLSDRFSAERPKGSFSTLEIQRTEQGDSAMYLCASSLAGGTVGTFFGQGTRLTVV.

Remarks on this clone: Other DNA sequences in this sample translate to the same CDR3. The rearrangement uses TRBV2 and TRBJ2-1, with no clear D. CDR1 and CDR2 from the germline V gene are SNHLY and FYNNEI. CDR3 size: 11 residues. Trimming pared 5 bases from V and 7 bases from J, leaving 6 bases between. The CDR3 DNA is TGTGCCAGCAGTCCACTAAATGAGCAGTTCTTC. This encodes CASSPLNEQFF.